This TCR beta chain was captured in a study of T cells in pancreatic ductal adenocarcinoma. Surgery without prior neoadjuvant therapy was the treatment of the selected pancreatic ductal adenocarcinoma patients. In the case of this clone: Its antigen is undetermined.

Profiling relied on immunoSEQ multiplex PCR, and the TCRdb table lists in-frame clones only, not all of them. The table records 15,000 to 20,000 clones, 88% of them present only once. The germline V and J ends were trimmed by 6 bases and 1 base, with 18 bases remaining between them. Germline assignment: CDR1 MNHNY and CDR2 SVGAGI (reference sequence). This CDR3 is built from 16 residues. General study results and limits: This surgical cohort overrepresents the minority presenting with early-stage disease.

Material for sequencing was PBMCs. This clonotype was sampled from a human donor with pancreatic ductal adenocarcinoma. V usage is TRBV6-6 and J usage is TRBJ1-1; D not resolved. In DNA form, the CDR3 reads TGTGCCAGCAGCCCGGGGAGTTTAAGGGCGAACACTGAAGCTTTCTTT. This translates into CASSPGSLRANTEAFF.